This T cell receptor (beta chain) was captured by sequencing in a study of T cell responses to AZD1222 COVID-19 vaccine. In regard to this clone: Its antigen remains unidentified.

The CDR3 contains 14 residues. V was clipped by 2 bases and J by 1 base, with 8 bases between them. Germline V lookup: CDR1 MNHEY, CDR2 SVGAGI. Profiling relied on immunoSEQ multiplex PCR, and the TCRdb table lists in-frame clones only, not all of them. The sample has some 180,000 clones; roughly nine tenths are singletons. Findings and caveats of the study: Mostly white British, mostly female donors; authors suggested clonal diversity may be underestimated.

The TCR was taken from an adult who received the AZD1222 COVID-19 vaccine. The V call is TRBV6-5, the J call TRBJ1-1; D unclear. The sample was peripheral blood, taken 28 days after the second AZD1222 dose. CDR3 residues: CASSYLPGNTEAFF. The CDR3 DNA follows: TGTGCCAGCAGTTACCTTCCCGGGAACACTGAAGCTTTCTTT.